Below are 8 T cell receptor beta chains sequenced from a single sample in a study of immune evolution from preneoplasia to lung adenocarcinoma. Sequencing was performed with immunoSEQ multiplex PCR; in TCRdb, only in-frame clones are kept and a portion is missing. This table holds fewer than 5,500 clones, approximately 82% found once. The sequencing sample was made of FFPE minimally invasive lung adenocarcinoma tissue. The receptor source for this set is a person aged 55-80 years with lung adenocarcinoma.

There are a few counts of this clone. The rearrangement uses TRBV19 and TRBJ1-2; D may be TRBD1 (5 bases). V was shortened by 5 bases and J by 1 base, with 11 bases between the two germline ends. Germline lookup yields CDR1 LNHDA and CDR2 SQIVND (reference sequence). This CDR3 contains 14 residues. In nucleotides, the CDR3 is TGTGCCAGTAGTCCCAGGGCCCATAACTATGGCTACACCTTC. Its protein is CASSPRAHNYGYTF.

The chain joins TRBV28 to TRBJ1-2, with D uncertain. In germline, CDR1 is MDHEN, CDR2 SYDVKM. The CDR3 length is 14 residues. V was clipped by 8 bases and J by 8 bases, with 21 bases between them. The CDR3 region is CASQTTDKRRGYTF. CDR3 sequence (DNA): TGTGCCAGCCAGACCACCGACAAGAGGAGAGGCTACACCTTC.

V and J are TRBV10-3 and TRBJ1-1; D perhaps matches TRBD1 (5 bases). Trimming removed 7 bases from V and 5 bases from J, with 14 bases in between. CDR3 length: 13 residues. Germline V gives CDR1 ENHRY, CDR2 SYGVKD. The CDR3 sequence: CAITPGGWTEAFF. In nucleotides, the CDR3 is TGTGCCATCACCCCGGGGGGATGGACTGAAGCTTTCTTT.

This clone was detected a few times. This rearrangement joins TRBV10-3 to TRBJ2-2, with 10 bases lining up with TRBD1. The CDR3 covers 17 residues. Germline V gene lookup returns CDR1 ENHRY and CDR2 SYGVKD. V was pared by 1 base and J by 4 bases, with 6 bases of the junction left unmatched. CDR3 sequence (DNA): TGTGCCATCAGTGAGTTCGGGACAGGGGTGGTCACCGGGGAGCTGTTTTTT. Its protein product is CAISEFGTGVVTGELFF.

The chain is built from TRBV7-8 and TRBJ1-4, with D hard to call. Germline assignment: CDR1 SGHVS and CDR2 FQNEAQ. The CDR3 has 14 amino acids. V gave up 1 base and J gave up 5 bases, with 8 bases separating them. CDR3 sequence (DNA): TGTGCCAGCAGCTTAGGGAGAAGGAATGAAAAACTGTTTTTT. It codes for CASSLGRRNEKLFF. The entire variable domain, with the rest obtained from reference TRBV7-8 and TRBJ1-4, is as follows: GAGVSQSPRYKVAKRGQDVALRCDPISGHVSLFWYQQALGQGPEFLTYFQNEAQLDKSGLPSDRFFAERPEGSVSTLKIQRTQQEDSAVYLCASSLGRRNEKLFFGSGTQLSVL.

This clone is a singleton in its sample. This sequence joins TRBV5-6 and TRBJ1-2; D is uncertain. This CDR3 is 14 amino acids long. The germline V and J ends were trimmed by 2 bases and 0 bases, with 8 bases remaining between them. Germline V CDR1 and CDR2: SGHDT, YYEEEE. The CDR3: CASSFYGANYGYTF. DNA of the CDR3: TGTGCCAGCAGCTTCTACGGAGCTAACTATGGCTACACCTTC.

This rearrangement joins TRBV7-3 to TRBJ2-2, with 7 bases matching TRBD1. The CDR3 is made up of 14 amino acids. Germline CDR1 is SGHTA and CDR2 is FQGTGA. The V gene end was trimmed by 3 bases and the J gene end by 6 bases; junction bases not matched to a gene: 4. The CDR3 reads CASSFSGGAGELFF. DNA for the CDR3: TGTGCCAGCAGCTTTTCAGGGGGTGCCGGGGAGCTGTTTTTT. Supplemented by reference TRBV7-3 and TRBJ2-2, the full variable domain reads GAGVSQTPSNKVTEKGKYVELRCDPISGHTALYWYRQSLGQGPEFLIYFQGTGAADDSGLPNDRFFAVRPEGSVSTLKIQRTERGDSAVYLCASSFSGGAGELFFGEGSRLTVL.

V usage is TRBV10-3 and J usage is TRBJ2-7, with D uncertain. This CDR3 region has 11 residues. Germline V gene data show CDR1 as ENHRY and CDR2 as SYGVKD. Trimming removed 3 bases from V and 5 bases from J, with 5 bases in between. The CDR3 bases are TGTGCCATCAGTGATGTGGACGAGCAGTACTTC. Translation gives CAISDVDEQYF.